Sequencing of this T cell receptor (beta chain) was carried out in a study of glioma-infiltrating T cells. The CDR3 totals 13 residues. Germline-derived CDR1 and CDR2 are SGHNT and YYREEE (reference sequence). Between the trimmed V and J ends, which lost 1 base and 6 bases, there was a span of 11 bases. Study-wide results and limits: Tissue-blood divergence was below expectation in non-neoplastic patients, above in gliomas. CDR3 overlap between tissue and blood was very small.

Amplification of TCR alpha and beta CDR3 regions from RNA used iRepertoire nested multiplex PCR. One-step reverse transcription and amplification started from approximately 100-400 ng of tissue mRNA or PBMC total RNA. TCRdb re-called the multiplex PCR reads with MiXCR, one entry per CDR3 protein. The table lists roughly 200,000 distinct CDR3 sequences, about 31% of them singletons, with 20% to 25% in the top ten. As regards this clonotype: Its specificity is not known.

The sample consisted of glioma tissue, nonneoplastic brain tissue, or PBMCs (not recorded which). The sequence came from a human donor with low-grade glioma or glioblastoma, undergoing nonglioma brain surgery, or in good health (not recorded which). V gene TRBV5-4 combines with J gene TRBJ2-7; D is undetermined. The CDR3 sequence: CASSLYSNTEQYF. DNA for the CDR3: TGTGCCAGCAGCTTGTACTCTAACACCGAGCAGTACTTC.